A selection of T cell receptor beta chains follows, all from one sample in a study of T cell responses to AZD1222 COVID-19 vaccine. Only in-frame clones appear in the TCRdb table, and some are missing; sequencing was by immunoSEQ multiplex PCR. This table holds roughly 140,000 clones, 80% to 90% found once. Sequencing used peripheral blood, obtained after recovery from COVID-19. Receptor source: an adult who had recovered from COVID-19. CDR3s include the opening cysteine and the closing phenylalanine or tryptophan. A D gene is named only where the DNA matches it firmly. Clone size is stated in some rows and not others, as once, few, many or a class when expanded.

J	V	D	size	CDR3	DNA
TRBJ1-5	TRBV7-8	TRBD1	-	CASSERTGEFNQPQHF	TGTGCCAGCAGCGAGAGGACAGGGGAGTTTAATCAGCCCCAGCATTTT
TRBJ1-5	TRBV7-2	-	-	CASSLGQGQPQHF	TGTGCCAGCAGCTTAGGTCAGGGTCAGCCCCAGCATTTT
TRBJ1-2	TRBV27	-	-	CASSLAGVGYTF	TGTGCCAGCAGTTTAGCGGGGGTAGGCTACACCTTC
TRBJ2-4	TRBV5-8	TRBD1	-	CASSLGGQGWDIQYF	TGTGCCAGCAGCCTCGGGGGACAGGGATGGGACATTCAGTACTTC
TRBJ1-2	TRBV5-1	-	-	CASGDFRDGYGYTF	TGCGCCAGCGGAGACTTCAGGGATGGCTATGGCTACACCTTC
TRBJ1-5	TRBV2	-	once	CASSEVRGGQPQHF	TGTGCCAGCAGTGAGGTCAGGGGAGGTCAGCCCCAGCATTTT
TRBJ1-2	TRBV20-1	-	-	CSASLAQSLGDYGYTF	TGCAGTGCTAGTTTAGCACAGTCCCTCGGGGACTATGGCTACACCTTC
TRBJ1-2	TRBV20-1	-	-	CSARELYDTF	TGCAGTGCTAGAGAGCTTTATGACACCTTC
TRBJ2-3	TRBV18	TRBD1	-	CASSPRTGGAGDTQYF	TGTGCCAGCTCACCACGGACAGGGGGCGCGGGAGATACGCAGTATTTT
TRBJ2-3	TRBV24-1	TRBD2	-	CATSGSTSGGTDTQYF	TGTGCCACCAGTGGATCAACTAGCGGAGGCACAGATACGCAGTATTTT
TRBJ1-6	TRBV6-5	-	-	CASSNSGRRDSPLHF	TGTGCCAGCAGTAACTCGGGCCGCCGAGATTCACCCCTCCACTTT
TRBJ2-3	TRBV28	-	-	CASIAGTDTQYF	TGTGCCAGCATAGCGGGCACAGATACGCAGTATTTT
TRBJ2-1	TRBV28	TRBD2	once	CASSFFGLAGGPNNEQFF	TGTGCCAGCAGTTTTTTCGGACTAGCGGGAGGGCCAAACAATGAGCAGTTCTTC
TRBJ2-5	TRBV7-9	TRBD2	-	CASSLDSLAGAETQYF	TGTGCCAGCAGCTTGGACAGCCTAGCGGGAGCGGAGACCCAGTACTTC
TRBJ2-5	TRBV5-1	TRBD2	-	CASSGGGAEETQYF	TGCGCCAGCAGCGGCGGGGGGGCCGAAGAGACCCAGTACTTC
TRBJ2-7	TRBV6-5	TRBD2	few	CASSALAGAYEQYF	TGTGCCAGCAGCGCGTTAGCGGGAGCCTACGAGCAGTACTTC